This T cell receptor beta chain was sequenced for a study of spatial heterogeneity in lung cancer (dated by TCRdb to between 2017 and 2020). At the level of the whole study: Samples were obtained from 72 patients with early-stage, untreated non-small cell lung cancer from the lung TRACERx cohort. In the raw uncorrected reads, each unique combination of TCR and UMI appeared more than ten times on average. Nonsynonymous mutation counts, determined by whole-exome sequencing of tumor tissue, were related to TCR repertoire features. Both alpha and beta chains were TCR-sequenced in fewer than 250 tumor regions, about 64 matched nontumor lung samples and more than 50 PBMC samples obtained at surgery. Follow-up PBMC samples were sequenced whenever available, with a median time to follow-up of approximately 25 months after resection. Beta-chain transcripts were consistently detected in greater numbers than alpha-chain transcripts, which likely reflected higher beta-chain transcript abundance. In non-small cell lung cancer, the study made a quantitative comparison of TCR alpha and beta repertoires among multiple tumor regions, matched nontumor lung and blood. What the authors observed across the whole study: Ubiquitous expanded tumor TCRs showed up in blood more often at tumor resection than at routine follow-up. Only roughly 14 patients were included in comparisons of baseline and follow-up blood repertoires. Additional single-cell paired TCR alpha and beta sequencing was considered necessary to confirm, at a functional level, the hypothesis that regional TCRs recognize regional mutations.

A distance of 11 bases separates the germline ends of V and J, which lose 3 bases and 5 bases respectively. The CDR1 and CDR2 encoded by the germline V gene (reference sequence) are LGHDT and YNNKEL. Reading from cysteine to phenylalanine, the CDR3 counts 14 amino acids. Only the CDR3 region is kept as DNA, spanning 42 bases read in frame from base 1. Preparation of the library involved 5' RACE. Sequencing took place on a NextSeq 500. In the TCR library protocol, a unique molecular identifier was attached to each TCR cDNA molecule so that PCR and sequencing errors could be corrected. Per the original workflow: TCR identification, UMI-based error correction and CDR3 extraction were all carried out with Decombinator tools. Expanded TCRs were defined as those above a frequency of 2 per 1,000, corresponding to the top 1% of the tumor frequency distribution. Rényi diversity was computed with the R vegan package after subsampling each repertoire 100 times to 5,000 TCRs. CDR3 similarity networks were built from amino acid triplet string-kernel similarity, connecting CDR3s with pairwise similarity above 0.82. TCRdb took the public reads, trimmed them with fastp at Q25, ran MiXCR for clone calling and kept in-frame beta chains. Rows are combined by CDR3 protein, so each entry shows the most common genes and DNA. The V and J calls were determined by TCRdb, not by the authors. Present in this sample are 95,000 to 130,000 distinct CDR3 sequences, approximately 12% of which were seen just once. Roughly 17% of the sample rests with the top ten.

This clonotype occurred a few times. The antigen this receptor binds is unknown. Per-base quality was not reported, and no clone a single base away is much larger than it. According to the study, the label for this sample's time point signals: blood at routine non-recurrence follow-up after resection. TCR sequencing used whole RNA extracted from tumor and nontumor lung tissue, or from cryopreserved PBMC samples, without cell sorting. Patients were selected for TCR sequencing only if sufficient RNA was available from at least two tumor regions. This TCR came from a male donor with early-stage non-small cell lung cancer. The V and J segments used are TRBV3-1 and TRBJ2-1; the D gene is perhaps TRBD1 or TRBD2, as each covers 5 bases. Sequenced here: PBMCs, sampled at follow-up. The CDR3 region has the sequence CASSQTGLNNEQFF. The bases are TGTGCCAGCAGCCAGACGGGGCTTAACAATGAGCAGTTCTTC.